This T cell receptor (beta chain) was obtained from a study of CD8+CD57+ T cells in acquired aplastic anemia. Study as a whole: The study obtained an average of roughly 3 ug of DNA from sorted CD4+ and CD8+ cells. General study points: The study identified roughly 31 CD8+ CDR3 sequences shared by patients and controls.

The template for TCR beta VDJ and CDR3 sequence profiling was genomic DNA. TCRdb processed the reads anew with MiXCR; each CDR3 protein has one entry. Of 150,000 to 200,000 distinct CDR3 sequences listed, 50% to 75% were seen once; the top ten hold around 45%. Of note for this clonotype: As yet, its antigen is unknown.

The sample comprised sorted CD4+, CD8+, or CD8+CD57+ T cells (not recorded which) from PBMCs. The receptor comes from a human donor in good health.

The DNA of the CDR3 is TGTGCTAGTGGTTTGGTGGACGGGTGGAACTACGAGCAGTACTTC. It yields the protein CASGLVDGWNYEQYF. This sequence joins TRBV12-5 and TRBJ2-5; D gene uncertain. The tail of the sequence fits TRBJ2-7 better, so the J call may be wrong. Germline CDR1 reads LGHNT; CDR2 reads FRNRAP. This CDR3 is 15 amino acids long.